The subject of this entry is one T cell receptor beta chain. Produced via immunoSEQ multiplex PCR; TCRdb's table is partial and in-frame only. Here the sample spans tens of thousands of clones, 75% to 85% being singletons. The entry originates in a study of STAT5B mutations in CD4+ large granular lymphocyte leukemia. Germline V gene sequence: CDR1 LNHDA, CDR2 SQIVND (reference sequence). CDR3 length equals 15 residues. V shed 1 base, J shed 1 base, and the junction held 2 bases outside the gene matches. This clonotype was sampled from a human donor in good health. The chain joins TRBV19 to TRBJ2-7; 9 bases align to TRBD1. The source material was CD4+ T cells from blood buffy coats. The CDR3 nucleotides read TGTGCCAGTAGTATAGGCGGACAGGGGTCCTACGAGCAGTACTTC. This codes for CASSIGGQGSYEQYF.